This T cell receptor (beta chain) originates from a study of OX40 agonist ivuxolimab in advanced cancers. The CDR3 extends over 12 amino acids. Per germline, CDR1 LNHDA and CDR2 SQIVND (reference sequence). With V trimmed by 10 bases and J by 6 bases, 5 bases remained unmatched. The assay was immunoSEQ multiplex PCR, and TCRdb's table has in-frame clones only and misses some. Among roughly 68,000 clones listed, roughly nine tenths were seen once. This receptor was identified in an adult with an advanced solid tumor such as melanoma, head and neck, liver or kidney cancer. Sequenced material: CD4+ or CD8+ T cells sorted from blood, taken in a trial of the OX40 agonist ivuxolimab. V and J are TRBV19 and TRBJ1-2; TRBD1 aligns across 10 bases. The CDR3 loop reads CATTGTGDGYTF. DNA of the CDR3: TGTGCCACCACAGGGACAGGGGATGGCTACACCTTC. Complete variable domain (other parts from reference TRBV19 and TRBJ1-2): DGGITQSPKYLFRKEGQNVTLSCEQNLNHDAMYWYRQDPGQGLRLIYYSQIVNDFQKGDIAEGYSVSREKKESFPLTVTSAQKNPTAFYLCATTGTGDGYTFGSGTRLTVV.